The clone carrying this T cell receptor (beta chain) appeared many times. Its specificity is not known. An end of the junction differs from the germline gene, which may be a read error. Germline V gives CDR1 LNHNV, CDR2 YYDKDF (reference sequence). The CDR3 consists of 16 residues. This specimen comes from a study of Graves' ophthalmopathy and Graves' hyperthyroidism. Study-level findings and limits: Using 13 signatures, a model distinguished ophthalmopathy from stable hyperthyroidism, reaching around 90% sensitivity and 81.08% specificity. Among expanded thyroid clonotypes above 0.001 frequency, most also occurred in blood.

The authors amplified TCR beta CDR3 regions, and they did so from RNA transcripts for repertoire sequencing. The authors performed first-round RT-PCR with HTBI primers and then a second-round multiplex PCR. TCRdb recomputed calls from the multiplex PCR reads with MiXCR, one row per CDR3 protein. The sample holds approximately 1.2 million distinct CDR3 sequences; about 38% are singletons and the top ten take around 10%. The authors diagnosed from clinical symptoms, serum thyroxine, TRAb, thyroid ultrasound and orbital computed tomography. The V call is TRBV15, the J call TRBJ1-1; maybe TRBD1 (5 bases). The receptor was derived from an adult man with Graves' hyperthyroidism. Sequenced material: peripheral blood or thyroid tissue (not recorded which). CDR3 region: CATSRDRGTMNTKAFF. In DNA, the CDR3 is TGTGCCACCAGCAGAGATCGGGGGACGATGAACACTAAAGCTTTCTTT.